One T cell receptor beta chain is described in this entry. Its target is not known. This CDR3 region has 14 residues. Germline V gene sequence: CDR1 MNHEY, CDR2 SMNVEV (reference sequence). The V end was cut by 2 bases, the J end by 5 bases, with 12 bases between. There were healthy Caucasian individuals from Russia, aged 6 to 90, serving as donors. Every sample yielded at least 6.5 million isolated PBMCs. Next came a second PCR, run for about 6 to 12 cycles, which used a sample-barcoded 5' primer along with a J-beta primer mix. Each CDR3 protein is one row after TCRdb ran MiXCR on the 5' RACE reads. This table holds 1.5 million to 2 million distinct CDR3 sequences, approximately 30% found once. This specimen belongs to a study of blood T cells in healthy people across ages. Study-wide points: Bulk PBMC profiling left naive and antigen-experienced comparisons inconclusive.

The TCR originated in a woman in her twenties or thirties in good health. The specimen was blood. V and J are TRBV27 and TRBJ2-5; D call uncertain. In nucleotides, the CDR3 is TGTGCCAGCAGTTTAAGCAGGACGGCGGAGACCCAGTACTTC. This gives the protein CASSLSRTAETQYF.